This T cell receptor beta chain was observed in a study of monozygotic twins with inflammatory bowel disease. Unfractionated whole blood yielded total RNA, and T cells were not sorted. Comment on this clonotype: The antigen is not known.

General study points: People with IBD had fewer clonotypes in common with others than healthy twins did, especially with disease activity.

Eight reactions per sample, run separately, yielded cDNA. From the 5' RACE reads, TCRdb lists one entry per CDR3 protein and no DNA. The sample holds about 160,000 distinct CDR3 sequences. CDR3 length equals 13 residues. The chain has TRBV12-3 or TRBV12-4 and TRBJ2-2; TCRdb reports TRBD2, a call that lacks DNA to check it against. The sample taken for sequencing was blood. This clonotype was obtained from a human donor with ulcerative colitis or Crohn's disease, or a healthy co-twin of an affected twin (not recorded which). CDR3 in amino acids: CASSTSSQGELFF.